The sequence of this T cell receptor (beta chain) was determined in a study of cytomegalovirus exposure and HLA in healthy donors. Repertoires were generated with immunoSEQ multiplex PCR, while TCRdb's copy carries only in-frame clones and drops some. In the table there are tens of thousands of clones, just under 95% of which are singletons. The V end lost 2 bases, the J end lost 8 bases, and 12 bases lay between the germline ends. Germline CDR1 LNHDA, CDR2 SQIVND (reference sequence). The CDR3 totals 14 residues. This chain joins TRBV19 and TRBJ2-2; D remains ambiguous. The clonotype originates from a man between 18 and 29 years old in good health and CMV-seronegative. Sequenced material: PBMCs. The CDR3 loop reads CASSIFTNEGELFF. The CDR3 bases are TGTGCCAGTAGTATATTCACCAATGAGGGGGAGCTGTTTTTT.